Listed below are T cell receptor beta chains from one sample, sequenced in a study of T cells in Graves' hyperthyroidism and ophthalmopathy. From the multiplex PCR reads, TCRdb called clonotypes with MiXCR, one entry per CDR3 protein. The profile shows 690,000 or so distinct CDR3 sequences, roughly 20% of them singletons. The sample comprised blood. These receptors came from a woman aged 45-65 years with Graves' hyperthyroidism that later progressed to Graves' ophthalmopathy. CDR3s include the opening cysteine and the closing phenylalanine or tryptophan. The order of the fields is D gene, clone size, V gene, J gene, CDR3 protein, CDR3 DNA. A D gene is named only where the DNA matches it firmly. Not every row has a clone size; where given, it reads once, few, many or a size class.

D gene: .; clone size: many; V gene: TRBV6-1; J gene: TRBJ1-1; CDR3 protein: CASSKPGQMNTEAFF; CDR3 DNA: TGTGCCAGCAGTAAACCGGGACAAATGAACACTGAAGCTTTCTTT
D gene: .; clone size: .; V gene: TRBV29-1; J gene: TRBJ2-2; CDR3 protein: CSVGTPNTGELFF; CDR3 DNA: TGCAGCGTAGGGACTCCGAACACCGGGGAGCTGTTTTTT
D gene: TRBD2; clone size: .; V gene: TRBV7-2; J gene: TRBJ2-1; CDR3 protein: CASSLSGGGWGGNEQFF; CDR3 DNA: TGTGCCAGCAGCTTATCGGGCGGGGGGTGGGGCGGCAATGAGCAGTTCTTC
D gene: .; clone size: many; V gene: TRBV20-1; J gene: TRBJ1-1; CDR3 protein: CSASQETEAFF; CDR3 DNA: TGCAGTGCTTCTCAGGAAACTGAAGCTTTCTTT
D gene: .; clone size: .; V gene: TRBV15; J gene: TRBJ1-1; CDR3 protein: CATSSPGTEAFF; CDR3 DNA: TGTGCCACCAGTAGTCCGGGAACTGAAGCTTTCTTT
D gene: .; clone size: .; V gene: TRBV5-1; J gene: TRBJ1-1; CDR3 protein: CASSQPDSLNTGAFF; CDR3 DNA: TGCGCCAGCAGCCAACCCGACAGTCTGAACACTGGAGCTTTCTTT
D gene: TRBD1; clone size: .; V gene: TRBV20-1; J gene: TRBJ1-4; CDR3 protein: CSAGPDRATNEKLFF; CDR3 DNA: TGCAGTGCTGGACCCGACAGGGCAACTAATGAAAAACTGTTTTTT
D gene: TRBD1; clone size: few; V gene: TRBV20-1; J gene: TRBJ2-5; CDR3 protein: CSATRTGRAETQYF; CDR3 DNA: TGCAGTGCTACCCGGACAGGGCGGGCTGAGACCCAGTACTTC
D gene: TRBD2; clone size: .; V gene: TRBV15; J gene: TRBJ2-1; CDR3 protein: CATSSWLAGLVSYNEQFF; CDR3 DNA: TGTGCCACCAGCAGTTGGCTAGCGGGCCTCGTCTCCTACAATGAGCAGTTCTTC
D gene: .; clone size: few; V gene: TRBV12-3/TRBV12-4; J gene: TRBJ1-4; CDR3 protein: CASRGKLGEKLFF; CDR3 DNA: TGTGCCAGCAGGGGGAAGCTAGGTGAAAAACTGTTTTTT
D gene: TRBD1; clone size: .; V gene: TRBV6-1; J gene: TRBJ1-5; CDR3 protein: CASKTDRGNQPQHF; CDR3 DNA: TGTGCCAGCAAGACGGACAGGGGAAATCAGCCCCAGCATTTT
D gene: .; clone size: .; V gene: TRBV6-2/TRBV6-3; J gene: TRBJ1-2; CDR3 protein: CASSDSYGYTF; CDR3 DNA: TGTGCCAGCAGTGACAGCTATGGCTACACCTTC
D gene: .; clone size: .; V gene: TRBV15; J gene: TRBJ1-1; CDR3 protein: CATSRVRGRPEAFF; CDR3 DNA: TGTGCCACCAGCAGAGTCCGGGGGCGCCCGGAAGCTTTCTTT
D gene: .; clone size: many; V gene: TRBV6-2/TRBV6-3; J gene: TRBJ2-5; CDR3 protein: CASSYNSPETQYF; CDR3 DNA: TGTGCCAGCAGTTACAACAGCCCGGAGACCCAGTACTTC
D gene: .; clone size: few; V gene: TRBV7-8; J gene: TRBJ1-5; CDR3 protein: CASSLRGFETQHF; CDR3 DNA: TGTGCCAGCAGCTTAAGGGGATTTGAAACCCAGCATTTT
D gene: .; clone size: many; V gene: TRBV11-2; J gene: TRBJ1-1; CDR3 protein: CASSWIQGEDTEAFF; CDR3 DNA: TGTGCCAGCAGCTGGATACAGGGTGAGGACACTGAAGCTTTCTTT
D gene: TRBD1; clone size: few; V gene: TRBV2; J gene: TRBJ1-6; CDR3 protein: CASSGRSRDRVSPLHF; CDR3 DNA: TGTGCCAGCAGTGGTAGATCACGGGACAGGGTTTCACCCCTCCACTTT
D gene: .; clone size: once; V gene: TRBV7-9; J gene: TRBJ2-4; CDR3 protein: CASSWRGEAKNIQYF; CDR3 DNA: TGTGCCAGCAGCTGGCGTGGGGAAGCCAAAAACATTCAGTACTTC
D gene: .; clone size: .; V gene: TRBV6-1; J gene: TRBJ1-4; CDR3 protein: CASSPGNTQKLFF; CDR3 DNA: TGTGCCAGCAGCCCGGGGAATACGCAAAAACTGTTTTTT
D gene: .; clone size: .; V gene: TRBV13; J gene: TRBJ1-6; CDR3 protein: CASSLHRATYNSPLHF; CDR3 DNA: TGTGCCAGCAGCTTACACAGGGCGACCTATAATTCACCCCTCCACTTT
D gene: TRBD2; clone size: many; V gene: TRBV7-8; J gene: TRBJ2-5; CDR3 protein: CASSFGLAGGEETQYF; CDR3 DNA: TGTGCCAGCAGCTTCGGACTAGCGGGGGGAGAAGAGACCCAGTACTTC
D gene: TRBD1; clone size: many; V gene: TRBV7-2; J gene: TRBJ2-7; CDR3 protein: CASSHGQVAAGYEQYF; CDR3 DNA: TGTGCCAGCAGCCACGGACAGGTCGCGGCAGGATACGAGCAGTACTTC
D gene: .; clone size: many; V gene: TRBV20-1; J gene: TRBJ1-1; CDR3 protein: CSARRFGTAEAFF; CDR3 DNA: TGCAGTGCTAGGAGGTTTGGGACCGCTGAAGCTTTCTTT
D gene: TRBD1; clone size: many; V gene: TRBV20-1; J gene: TRBJ2-5; CDR3 protein: CSATDHNGQGQETQYF; CDR3 DNA: TGCAGTGCTACAGACCATAACGGACAGGGACAAGAGACCCAGTACTTC
D gene: TRBD1; clone size: .; V gene: TRBV13; J gene: TRBJ1-6; CDR3 protein: CASSSTRGITGDSSYNSPLHF; CDR3 DNA: TGTGCCAGCAGCTCAACCAGGGGGATCACAGGGGACAGCTCCTATAATTCACCCCTCCACTTT
D gene: .; clone size: .; V gene: TRBV10-3; J gene: TRBJ2-7; CDR3 protein: CAIKQEGGPYEQYF; CDR3 DNA: TGTGCCATCAAGCAGGAGGGGGGCCCCTACGAGCAGTACTTC
D gene: TRBD2; clone size: few; V gene: TRBV20-1; J gene: TRBJ2-7; CDR3 protein: CSASLRGESSYEQYF; CDR3 DNA: TGCAGTGCTAGCCTACGGGGGGAGAGCTCCTACGAGCAGTACTTC
D gene: TRBD1; clone size: .; V gene: TRBV29-1; J gene: TRBJ1-4; CDR3 protein: CSVGKTGVYEKLFF; CDR3 DNA: TGCAGCGTTGGTAAAACAGGGGTTTACGAAAAACTGTTTTTT
D gene: TRBD2; clone size: many; V gene: TRBV20-1; J gene: TRBJ2-5; CDR3 protein: CSATPLAGQETQYF; CDR3 DNA: TGCAGTGCTACCCCCCTAGCGGGGCAAGAGACCCAGTACTTC
D gene: .; clone size: many; V gene: TRBV3-1; J gene: TRBJ1-5; CDR3 protein: CASSQGTRDFNQPQHF; CDR3 DNA: TGTGCCAGCAGCCAAGGGACCCGGGACTTCAATCAGCCCCAGCATTTT
D gene: .; clone size: many; V gene: TRBV6-2/TRBV6-3; J gene: TRBJ2-3; CDR3 protein: CASSRIDTQYF; CDR3 DNA: TGTGCCAGCAGCCGCATCGATACGCAGTATTTT
D gene: .; clone size: many; V gene: TRBV2; J gene: TRBJ1-1; CDR3 protein: CASSRGILNTEAFF; CDR3 DNA: TGTGCCAGCAGCCGCGGGATACTAAACACTGAAGCTTTCTTT
D gene: .; clone size: many; V gene: TRBV11-2; J gene: TRBJ1-2; CDR3 protein: CASSSFGDGYTF; CDR3 DNA: TGTGCCAGCAGCTCCTTCGGTGACGGCTACACCTTC
D gene: TRBD1; clone size: once; V gene: TRBV20-1; J gene: TRBJ1-4; CDR3 protein: CSAPKTGGGNEKLFF; CDR3 DNA: TGCAGTGCTCCCAAAACAGGGGGGGGGAATGAAAAACTGTTTTTT
D gene: TRBD2; clone size: many; V gene: TRBV11-2; J gene: TRBJ2-5; CDR3 protein: CASSRGTSGGAWETQYF; CDR3 DNA: TGTGCCAGCAGCCGAGGGACTAGCGGGGGGGCTTGGGAGACCCAGTACTTC
D gene: .; clone size: .; V gene: TRBV18; J gene: TRBJ1-1; CDR3 protein: CASSRSSRGAGTEAFF; CDR3 DNA: TGTGCCAGCTCACGGTCATCCCGAGGGGCCGGGACTGAAGCTTTCTTT
D gene: TRBD1; clone size: many; V gene: TRBV10-3; J gene: TRBJ2-2; CDR3 protein: CAISPDRGRATGELFF; CDR3 DNA: TGTGCCATCAGCCCAGACAGGGGGCGTGCCACCGGGGAGCTGTTTTTT
D gene: .; clone size: few; V gene: TRBV27; J gene: TRBJ1-5; CDR3 protein: CASSEQGNQPQHF; CDR3 DNA: TGTGCCAGCAGTGAACAGGGCAATCAGCCCCAGCATTTT
D gene: .; clone size: .; V gene: TRBV6-6; J gene: TRBJ1-6; CDR3 protein: CASSYSHRRDNSPLHF; CDR3 DNA: TGTGCCAGCAGTTACTCCCACAGGAGGGATAATTCACCCCTCCACTTT
D gene: .; clone size: .; V gene: TRBV5-1; J gene: TRBJ2-5; CDR3 protein: CASSLILGEETQYF; CDR3 DNA: TGCGCCAGCAGCTTGATACTGGGAGAAGAGACCCAGTACTTC
D gene: TRBD2; clone size: .; V gene: TRBV6-1; J gene: TRBJ2-7; CDR3 protein: CASSTGLGVYEQYF; CDR3 DNA: TGTGCCAGCAGTACAGGACTAGGGGTCTACGAGCAGTACTTC
D gene: .; clone size: few; V gene: TRBV12-3/TRBV12-4; J gene: TRBJ1-4; CDR3 protein: CASSESTGVRPNEKLFF; CDR3 DNA: TGTGCCAGCAGTGAGTCCACAGGCGTCCGCCCTAATGAAAAACTGTTTTTT
D gene: .; clone size: many; V gene: TRBV27; J gene: TRBJ1-5; CDR3 protein: CASSLTGPNQPQHF; CDR3 DNA: TGTGCCAGCAGTCTGACAGGCCCCAATCAGCCCCAGCATTTT
D gene: TRBD1; clone size: .; V gene: TRBV12-3/TRBV12-4; J gene: TRBJ1-1; CDR3 protein: CASSRGTVRNTEAFF; CDR3 DNA: TGTGCCAGCAGCCGGGGGACAGTTAGGAACACTGAAGCTTTCTTT
D gene: .; clone size: many; V gene: TRBV2; J gene: TRBJ2-7; CDR3 protein: CASSEALLDYEQYF; CDR3 DNA: TGTGCCAGCAGTGAAGCGCTTCTAGACTACGAGCAGTACTTC
D gene: .; clone size: .; V gene: TRBV5-6; J gene: TRBJ1-1; CDR3 protein: CASSFSPGHPEAFF; CDR3 DNA: TGTGCCAGCAGCTTTTCTCCCGGACACCCTGAAGCTTTCTTT
D gene: TRBD1; clone size: .; V gene: TRBV19; J gene: TRBJ1-2; CDR3 protein: CASTMRGPYNYGYTF; CDR3 DNA: TGTGCCAGTACCATGAGGGGGCCGTATAACTATGGCTACACCTTC
D gene: .; clone size: .; V gene: TRBV12-3/TRBV12-4; J gene: TRBJ2-1; CDR3 protein: CASSRDYLVTNEQFF; CDR3 DNA: TGTGCCAGCAGTCGCGACTACCTGGTAACCAATGAGCAGTTCTTC
D gene: .; clone size: .; V gene: TRBV7-3; J gene: TRBJ2-2; CDR3 protein: CASSNGPELFF; CDR3 DNA: TGTGCCAGCAGTAACGGGCCCGAGCTGTTTTTT
D gene: TRBD1; clone size: many; V gene: TRBV12-3/TRBV12-4; J gene: TRBJ1-5; CDR3 protein: CASSSGTDQPQHF; CDR3 DNA: TGTGCCAGCAGTTCCGGGACAGATCAGCCCCAGCATTTT
D gene: TRBD2; clone size: .; V gene: TRBV19; J gene: TRBJ2-2; CDR3 protein: CASRGGFGLNTGELFF; CDR3 DNA: TGTGCCAGTAGGGGGGGGTTTGGTCTCAACACCGGGGAGCTGTTTTTT
D gene: TRBD1; clone size: many; V gene: TRBV6-2/TRBV6-3; J gene: TRBJ2-7; CDR3 protein: CASSFSRTGNNEQYF; CDR3 DNA: TGTGCCAGCAGTTTCAGTCGGACAGGGAACAACGAGCAGTACTTC
D gene: .; clone size: once; V gene: TRBV2; J gene: TRBJ2-7; CDR3 protein: CATQGGTYEQYF; CDR3 DNA: TGTGCCACCCAGGGGGGGACCTACGAGCAGTACTTC